This passage covers 25 T cell receptor beta chains from one sample sequenced in a study of T cells in Graves' hyperthyroidism and ophthalmopathy. The source material, RNA transcripts, was used to amplify TCR beta CDR3 regions. The HTBI primer set was used in a first-round RT-PCR of the TCR CDR3. TCRdb reanalysed the multiplex PCR reads using MiXCR and keeps one entry per CDR3 protein. The sample comprises approximately 720,000 distinct CDR3 sequences, about 19% of which are singletons, and 15% to 20% rests with the top ten. The sequenced sample was blood. Receptors were obtained from a woman aged 45-65 years with Graves' hyperthyroidism that later progressed to Graves' ophthalmopathy.

This clonotype showed up many times. Here the CDR3 reads CASSPVVGVNTEAFF. The CDR3, as DNA: TGTGCCAGCTCACCAGTGGTCGGGGTGAACACTGAAGCTTTCTTT. V usage is TRBV18 and J usage is TRBJ1-1, with D unclear. Trimming left V 2 bases short and J 0 bases short, with 10 bases between. The germline gives CDR1 KGHSH, CDR2 LQKENI. The CDR3 covers 15 residues. Full variable domain (remainder filled in from reference TRBV18 and TRBJ1-1): NAGVMQNPRHLVRRRGQEARLRCSPMKGHSHVYWYRQLPEEGLKFMVYLQKENIIDESGMPKERFSAEFPKEGPSILRIQQVVRGDSAAYFCASSPVVGVNTEAFFGQGTRLTVV.

There are a few counts of this clonotype. V and J are TRBV7-2 and TRBJ2-1; possibly TRBD2 for D (6 bases). Germline lookup yields CDR1 SGHTA and CDR2 FQGNSA. The CDR3 is 15 amino acids. The V end lost 5 bases, the J end lost 0 bases, and 11 bases lay between the germline ends. CDR3 nucleotide sequence: TGTGCCAGCAGCGATTCGGGACTCTCCTACAATGAGCAGTTCTTC. Its protein product is CASSDSGLSYNEQFF.

This clonotype was observed at least ten times. This CDR3 is CASSSSDRGSTDTQYF. In nucleotides, the CDR3 is TGTGCCAGCAGCTCTTCGGACAGGGGAAGCACAGATACGCAGTATTTT. This chain links TRBV7-9 with TRBJ2-3, with TRBD1 identical over 9 bases. The CDR3 runs to 16 residues. Germline V gene sequence: CDR1 SEHNR, CDR2 FQNEAQ (reference sequence). Unmatched junction bases numbered 5, after V lost 4 bases and J lost 0 bases.

Points on this clonotype: This may be a read error, as it is one base from a much larger clone. V usage is TRBV5-5 and J usage is TRBJ2-2; D gene ambiguous. The CDR3 is 15 residues long. Trimming removed 3 bases at V and 2 bases at J, with 11 bases between. CDR1 is SGHKS and CDR2 is YYEKEE in the germline V gene (reference sequence). CDR3 loop: CASSSRRSNTGELFF. The CDR3 coding sequence is TGTGCCAGCAGCTCACGGCGGAGCAACACCGGGGAGCTGTTTTTT. Full variable domain (missing parts from reference TRBV5-5 and TRBJ2-2): DAGVTQSPTHLIKTRGQQVTLRCSPISGHKSVSWYQQVLGQGPQFIFQYYEKEERGRGNFPDRFSARQFPNYSSELNVNALLLGDSALYLCASSSRRSNTGELFFGEGSRLTVL.

This clonotype has only a few counts. This chain joins TRBV6-6 and TRBJ2-1, with 7 positions matching TRBD1. With 0 bases clipped from V and 4 bases from J, the junction kept 3 bases outside the gene matches. The CDR3 totals 15 residues. Germline CDR1 reads MNHNY; CDR2 reads SVGAGI (reference sequence). CDR3 nucleotides: TGTGCCAGCAGTTACTCATACAGGGGTTACAATGAGCAGTTCTTC. Translating it yields CASSYSYRGYNEQFF.

The rearrangement uses TRBV9 and TRBJ2-5; 8 bases are shared with TRBD2. Unmatched junction bases numbered 9, after V lost 0 bases and J lost 5 bases. There are 16 residues in the CDR3. Germline CDR1 SGDLS, CDR2 YYNGEE. The CDR3 is CASSVGPSGGQETQYF. The CDR3 coding sequence is TGTGCCAGCAGCGTAGGACCCAGCGGGGGTCAGGAGACCCAGTACTTC. The complete variable domain, with remaining parts taken from reference TRBV9 and TRBJ2-5, reads DSGVTQTPKHLITATGQRVTLRCSPRSGDLSVYWYQQSLDQGLQFLIQYYNGEERAKGNILERFSAQQFPDLHSELNLSSLELGDSALYFCASSVGPSGGQETQYFGPGTRLLVL.

There are a few counts of this clonotype. V gene TRBV29-1 combines with J gene TRBJ2-7; D call uncertain. V lost 4 bases, J lost 2 bases, and 9 bases lay in between. Germline CDR1 is SQVTM and CDR2 is ANQGSEA. The CDR3 has 12 amino acids. CDR3 loop: CSVGTAPYEQYF. DNA for the CDR3: TGCAGCGTTGGGACGGCGCCCTACGAGCAGTACTTC.

J is TRBJ2-6 and V is TRBV29-1; TRBD1 matches 10 bases. CDR1 is SQVTM and CDR2 is ANQGSEA in the germline V gene. The CDR3 is 17 residues long. After removal of 6 bases from V and 0 bases from J, the junction contained 8 bases not matched to a gene. CDR3 in amino acids: CSVITGTGVSGANVLTF. The CDR3 DNA is TGCAGCGTCATTACCGGGACAGGGGTCTCTGGGGCCAACGTCCTGACTTTC.

This clonotype appeared a few times. The V and J genes are TRBV18 and TRBJ2-1; D is ambiguous. The length of the CDR3 is 15 residues. V lost 2 bases and J 2 bases, leaving 10 bases between the germline ends. Looked up from germline, CDR1 is KGHSH and CDR2 is LQKENI. The CDR3: CASSPLLTTYNEQFF. CDR3 sequence (DNA): TGTGCCAGCTCACCATTACTCACTACCTACAATGAGCAGTTCTTC.

The genes are TRBV6-2 or TRBV6-3 and TRBJ1-5, with TRBD1 matching over 7 bases. The CDR3 has 14 amino acids. Germline V CDR1 and CDR2: MNHEY, SVGEGT. The trim removed 6 bases at V and 4 bases at J, leaving 6 bases unmatched. CDR3 sequence: CASSRQGKNQPQHF. CDR3 sequence (DNA): TGTGCCAGCAGCAGACAGGGTAAAAATCAGCCCCAGCATTTT.

This clonotype was detected a few times. J is TRBJ2-1 and V is TRBV20-1; 11 nucleotides align to TRBD2. Germline lookup yields CDR1 DFQATT and CDR2 SNEGSKA (reference sequence). CDR3 length equals 17 residues. The trim removed 0 bases at V and 6 bases at J, leaving 10 bases unmatched. CDR3 bases: TGCAGTGCTAGAGATCCTTTAGCGGGGGGGCCGGGCAATGAGCAGTTCTTC. Encoded protein: CSARDPLAGGPGNEQFF.

This clonotype was seen ten or more times. The V call is TRBV3-1, the J call TRBJ2-1, with TRBD2 matching over 11 bases. Unmatched junction bases numbered 1, after V lost 1 base and J lost 5 bases. The CDR3 sequence is 15 residues long. From germline, CDR1 is LGHDT and CDR2 YNNKEL (reference sequence). The CDR3 DNA sequence: TGTGCCAGCAGCCAAGGTAGCGGGGGGGACAATGAGCAGTTCTTC. This codes for CASSQGSGGDNEQFF.

In this sample, this clonotype turned up a few times. Its ends do not fully match the called genes, so a read error is possible. CDR3 in DNA: TGTGCCAGCAGTTTAGCTGACGGAAACATTGAAGCTTTCTTT. This codes for CASSLADGNIEAFF. This sequence joins TRBV27 and TRBJ1-1; the D is unclear. Germline CDR1 reads MNHEY; CDR2 reads SMNVEV (reference sequence). The CDR3 covers 14 residues.

This clonotype was counted many times. The chain joins TRBV12-3 or TRBV12-4 to TRBJ1-1, with D uncertain. V dropped 6 bases and J dropped 1 base, with 12 bases sitting between them. The CDR3 consists of 14 residues. The CDR3 DNA sequence: TGTGCCAGCAGCCCATATACGACGAACACTGAAGCTTTCTTT. Its translation: CASSPYTTNTEAFF.

V is TRBV20-1 and J is TRBJ1-1, with unresolved D. Trimming left V 2 bases short and J 5 bases short, with 21 bases between. The CDR3 consists of 16 residues. Germline values: CDR1 DFQATT, CDR2 SNEGSKA (reference sequence). In DNA, the CDR3 is TGCAGTGCTAGAAATAGGGCCCTTGGGTGGAAAACTGAAGCTTTCTTT. Translating it yields CSARNRALGWKTEAFF.

This clonotype was detected many times. This chain connects TRBV6-1 to TRBJ1-1, with 8 bases aligning to TRBD1. The J segment lost 6 bases and the V segment lost 4 bases, leaving 4 bases of the junction unmatched. The germline CDR1 and CDR2 sequences are MNHNS and SASEGT. The CDR3 is 13 residues long. The DNA of the CDR3 is TGTGCCAGCAGTGGGGGACAGGTGTCTGAAGCTTTCTTT. It is translated as CASSGGQVSEAFF.

This chain connects TRBV9 to TRBJ1-4; D call uncertain. Per the germline V gene, CDR1 is SGDLS and CDR2 is YYNGEE. The length of the CDR3 is 15 residues. V was clipped by 4 bases and J by 4 bases, with 14 bases between them. CDR3 amino acids: CASSRSLEINEKLFF. The CDR3, as DNA: TGTGCCAGCAGCCGCTCTTTAGAGATTAATGAAAAACTGTTTTTT.

V and J are TRBV6-2 or TRBV6-3 and TRBJ2-3; 11 nucleotides match TRBD2. The CDR3 spans 15 residues. The J segment lost 4 bases and the V segment lost 4 bases, leaving 4 bases of the junction unmatched. The germline V gene encodes CDR1 MNHEY and CDR2 SVGEGT. CDR3 sequence (DNA): TGTGCCAGCAGTTTAGCGGGGGGGCAAGCAGATACGCAGTATTTT. It yields the protein CASSLAGGQADTQYF.

The chain carries TRBV27 and TRBJ2-7; 14 nucleotides match TRBD2. Germline CDR1 and CDR2: MNHEY and SMNVEV (reference sequence). The CDR3 has 16 residues. Trimming at V came to 6 bases and at J to 2 bases, leaving 6 bases not matched to a gene. CDR3 sequence reads: CASSPGTSGGTYEQYF. CDR3 sequence (DNA): TGTGCCAGCAGCCCAGGGACTAGCGGGGGAACCTACGAGCAGTACTTC.

This clonotype has more than one count but fewer than ten. This chain uses TRBV7-9 with TRBJ2-1; 13 nucleotides agree with TRBD2. With V trimmed by 4 bases and J by 8 bases, 14 bases remained unmatched. The length of the CDR3 is 18 residues. Germline CDR1 and CDR2: SEHNR and FQNEAQ (reference sequence). CDR3 nucleotide sequence: TGTGCCAGCAGCTCCACGAGGACAGGACTAGCGGGGGTAGATGAGCAGTTCTTC. This encodes CASSSTRTGLAGVDEQFF.

This clonotype has a count of ten or more. The chain uses TRBV20-1 and TRBJ2-1, with TRBD1 matching 11 bases. J was trimmed by 3 bases and V by 5 bases; bases with no gene match: 6. The CDR3 totals 15 residues. Germline lookup yields CDR1 DFQATT and CDR2 SNEGSKA (reference sequence). The CDR3 is CSAEDRGRFYNEQFF. The CDR3 DNA is TGCAGTGCTGAGGACAGGGGGCGATTCTACAATGAGCAGTTCTTC.

A few counts support this clonotype. This chain links TRBV7-9 with TRBJ2-7; 9 nucleotides align to TRBD1. Per germline, CDR1 SEHNR and CDR2 FQNEAQ (reference sequence). J gave up 3 bases and V 5 bases, and 14 bases lay outside the gene matches. The CDR3 length is 17 residues. The CDR3: CASSTRTTGGLDYEQYF. Written as DNA, the CDR3 is TGTGCCAGCAGCACCCGTACTACAGGGGGCTTAGACTACGAGCAGTACTTC.

The chain has TRBV5-6 and TRBJ2-3; TRBD1 matches at 9 bases. CDR3 size: 19 residues. The trim removed 0 bases at V and 4 bases at J, leaving 15 bases unmatched. Germline V gene data show CDR1 as SGHDT and CDR2 as YYEEEE. This chain's CDR3 is CASSLALPEGTGLADTQYF. The CDR3, as DNA: TGTGCCAGCAGCTTGGCCTTACCCGAAGGGACAGGGTTAGCAGATACGCAGTATTTT.

The chain couples TRBV27 to TRBJ2-7; tentative D call: TRBD1 (7 bases). The CDR3 is made up of 15 amino acids. Trimming shortened V by 2 bases and J by 2 bases, and 13 bases separated the two germline ends. CDR1 and CDR2 from the germline V gene are MNHEY and SMNVEV (reference sequence). The CDR3 DNA reads as TGTGCCAGCAGTTTAGGGGGCAGGGGGGCCTACGAGCAGTACTTC. This gives the protein CASSLGGRGAYEQYF.

A few counts support this clonotype. J is TRBJ1-3 and V is TRBV25-1; D ambiguous. The CDR3 contains 16 residues. The V end lost 1 base, the J end lost 0 bases, and 10 bases lay between the germline ends. The germline CDR1 and CDR2 sequences are MGHDK and SYGVNS. CDR3 amino acids: CASSESLWRSGNTIYF. In nucleotides, the CDR3 is TGTGCCAGCAGTGAATCTTTGTGGCGCTCTGGAAACACCATATATTTT.